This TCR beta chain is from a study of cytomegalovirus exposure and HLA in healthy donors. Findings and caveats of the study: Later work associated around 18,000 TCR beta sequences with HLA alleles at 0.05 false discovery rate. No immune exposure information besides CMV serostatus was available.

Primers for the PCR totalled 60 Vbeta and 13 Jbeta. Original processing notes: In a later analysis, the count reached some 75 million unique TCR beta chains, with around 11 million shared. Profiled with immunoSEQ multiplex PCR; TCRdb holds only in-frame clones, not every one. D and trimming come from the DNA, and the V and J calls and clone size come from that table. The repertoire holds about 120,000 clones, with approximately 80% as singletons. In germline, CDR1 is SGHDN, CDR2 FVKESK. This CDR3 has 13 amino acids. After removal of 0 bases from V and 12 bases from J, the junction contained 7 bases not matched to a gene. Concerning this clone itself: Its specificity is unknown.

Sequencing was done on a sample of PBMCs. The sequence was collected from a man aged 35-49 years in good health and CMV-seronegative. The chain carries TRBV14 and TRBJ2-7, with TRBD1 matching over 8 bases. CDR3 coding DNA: TGTGCCAGCAGCCAAGACCGACAGGGGTTGATGTACTTC. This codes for CASSQDRQGLMYF.